Described below is a single T cell receptor (beta chain) sequence and its context. This record belongs to a study of CD8 T cells in Susac syndrome. It was with random hexamers that about 0.45 to 1 ug RNA was reverse transcribed. TCRdb called the immunoSEQ multiplex PCR reads again in MiXCR, with one record for every CDR3 protein. The table has 160,000 or so distinct CDR3 sequences, just over 90% seen once. The CDR3 runs 13 residues. V was cut by 1 base and J by 4 bases, with 8 bases left in between. Per germline, CDR1 SGHTA and CDR2 FQGNSA. The rearrangement uses TRBV7-2 and TRBJ2-7, with D perhaps matching TRBD2 (5 bases). Specimen: CD4+ T cells from PBMCs. The clonotype comes from a human donor in good health. This CDR3 reads CASSLVAMYEQYF. As DNA, the CDR3 is TGTGCCAGCAGCTTAGTAGCGATGTACGAGCAGTACTTC.